Sequencing of this T cell receptor beta chain was carried out in a study of cytomegalovirus exposure and HLA in healthy donors. PCR involved 60 Vbeta and 13 Jbeta primers. Sequenced by immunoSEQ multiplex PCR; TCRdb stores in-frame clones only, minus some. The repertoire holds 100,000 to 140,000 clones, around 77% seen once, with approximately 4.5% in the top ten. Everyone who donated was a healthy bone marrow donor. Germline lookup yields CDR1 SGHDT and CDR2 YYEEEE. The trim removed 3 bases at V and 5 bases at J, leaving 5 bases unmatched. The length of the CDR3 is 14 residues. The sample taken for sequencing was PBMCs. The sequence was collected from a male donor in good health and CMV-seronegative. The gene calls are TRBV5-6 and TRBJ2-7; TRBD2 aligns across 10 bases. CDR3 nucleotides: TGTGCCAGCAGCTCCAGCGGGAGGGCCAACGAGCAGTACTTC. Translating gives CASSSSGRANEQYF.